This is a list of T cell receptor beta chains from one sample in a study of cytomegalovirus exposure and HLA in healthy donors. TCRdb's table, derived via immunoSEQ multiplex PCR, lists solely in-frame clones and lacks some. The sample has roughly 70,000 clones, and its top ten clones hold approximately 2.9%. Sequencing was carried out using PBMCs. The receptors originated from a man aged 35 to 55 in good health and CMV-seronegative. CDR3s include the opening cysteine and the closing phenylalanine or tryptophan. A D gene is named only where the DNA matches it firmly.

D: NA; J: TRBJ2-7; V: TRBV19; CDR3: CASSTQGRFYEQYF; DNA: TGTGCCAGTAGTACCCAGGGAAGATTCTACGAGCAGTACTTC
D: TRBD1; J: TRBJ1-6; V: TRBV4-1; CDR3: CASSQELGQVLGGNSPLHF; DNA: TGCGCCAGCAGCCAAGAATTAGGACAGGTGCTTGGGGGGAACTCACCCCTCCACTTT
D: TRBD1; J: TRBJ1-2; V: TRBV29-1; CDR3: CSVGTTGGNYGYTF; DNA: TGCAGCGTAGGGACTACAGGGGGCAACTATGGCTACACCTTC
D: TRBD2; J: TRBJ2-7; V: TRBV7-2; CDR3: CASSLVSGGEQYF; DNA: TGTGCCAGCAGCTTAGTTTCGGGGGGCGAGCAGTACTTC
D: TRBD1; J: TRBJ1-1; V: TRBV29-1; CDR3: CSGDREPMNTEAFF; DNA: TGCAGCGGTGACAGGGAACCAATGAACACTGAAGCTTTCTTT
D: TRBD1; J: TRBJ1-2; V: TRBV11-2; CDR3: CASSLGTGYGYTF; DNA: TGTGCCAGCAGCTTGGGGACAGGCTATGGCTACACCTTC
D: NA; J: TRBJ1-6; V: TRBV10-2; CDR3: CASSEAQSYDSPLHF; DNA: TGCGCCAGCAGTGAGGCACAGAGCTATGATTCACCCCTCCACTTT
D: NA; J: TRBJ1-1; V: TRBV9; CDR3: CASSGQSPMNTEAFF; DNA: TGTGCCAGCAGCGGACAGAGTCCTATGAACACTGAAGCTTTCTTT
D: NA; J: TRBJ2-7; V: TRBV2; CDR3: CASSPYEQYF; DNA: TGTGCCAGCAGTCCATACGAGCAGTACTTC
D: NA; J: TRBJ2-3; V: TRBV7-3; CDR3: CASSFRRGQGDTQYF; DNA: TGTGCCAGCAGCTTCCGGCGGGGGCAGGGAGATACGCAGTATTTT
D: NA; J: TRBJ1-5; V: TRBV28; CDR3: CASSPPTGGSQPQHF; DNA: TGTGCCAGCAGCCCACCCACGGGGGGTAGTCAGCCCCAGCATTTT
D: NA; J: TRBJ2-3; V: TRBV7-2; CDR3: CASRPQGDTQYF; DNA: TGTGCCAGCAGGCCACAGGGAGATACGCAGTATTTT
D: NA; J: TRBJ1-5; V: TRBV19; CDR3: CASSILGTSINQPQHF; DNA: TGTGCCAGCAGTATACTGGGGACAAGTATCAATCAGCCCCAGCATTTT
D: TRBD2; J: TRBJ2-7; V: TRBV19; CDR3: CASSIRHSPAGGHEQYF; DNA: TGTGCCAGTAGTATTAGGCACTCCCCAGCGGGGGGCCACGAGCAGTACTTC
D: TRBD1; J: TRBJ1-1; V: TRBV5-6; CDR3: CASRPGTGRNTEAFF; DNA: TGTGCCAGCAGACCCGGGACAGGGAGAAACACTGAAGCTTTCTTT
D: TRBD1; J: TRBJ1-2; V: TRBV30; CDR3: CAWSADRARGGYTF; DNA: TGTGCCTGGAGTGCCGACAGGGCCCGAGGTGGCTACACCTTC
D: NA; J: TRBJ1-4; V: TRBV9; CDR3: CASSVGTNEKLFF; DNA: TGTGCCAGCAGCGTAGGAACAAATGAAAAACTGTTTTTT
D: TRBD2; J: TRBJ2-2; V: TRBV5-4; CDR3: CASSSGTSGVITGELFF; DNA: TGTGCCAGCAGCTCCGGGACTAGCGGGGTAATCACCGGGGAGCTGTTTTTT
D: NA; J: TRBJ2-7; V: TRBV14; CDR3: CASSLRTGVGQYF; DNA: TGTGCCAGCAGCCTTCGGACCGGGGTGGGGCAGTACTTC
D: NA; J: TRBJ2-2; V: TRBV18; CDR3: CASSPTGITGELFF; DNA: TGTGCCAGCTCACCCACAGGGATCACCGGGGAGCTGTTTTTT
D: NA; J: TRBJ1-5; V: TRBV7-3; CDR3: CASSSKWEGSSNQPQHF; DNA: TGTGCCAGCAGCTCCAAATGGGAGGGGAGCAGCAATCAGCCCCAGCATTTT
D: NA; J: TRBJ2-3; V: TRBV6-1; CDR3: CASSENTRTDTQYF; DNA: TGTGCCAGCAGTGAAAACACGAGGACAGATACGCAGTATTTT
D: TRBD1; J: TRBJ1-2; V: TRBV4-2; CDR3: CASSQDLQPGQGAYGYTF; DNA: TGTGCCAGCAGCCAAGATCTCCAACCGGGACAGGGGGCCTATGGCTACACCTTC
D: TRBD2; J: TRBJ2-7; V: TRBV5-4; CDR3: CASSPEPGGGTYEQYF; DNA: TGTGCCAGCAGCCCGGAGCCAGGCGGGGGTACCTACGAGCAGTACTTC
D: TRBD1; J: TRBJ1-1; V: TRBV5-1; CDR3: CASSSRTGRSNTEAFF; DNA: TGCGCCAGCAGCTCACGGACAGGGCGAAGTAACACTGAAGCTTTCTTT
D: NA; J: TRBJ2-1; V: TRBV9; CDR3: CASSVSLASYNEQFF; DNA: TGTGCCAGCAGCGTGAGTCTAGCTTCCTACAATGAGCAGTTCTTC
D: TRBD2; J: TRBJ2-7; V: TRBV5-6; CDR3: CASSLGQGTSAYEQYF; DNA: TGTGCCAGCAGCTTGGGACAGGGGACTAGCGCCTACGAGCAGTACTTC
D: NA; J: TRBJ2-5; V: TRBV7-2; CDR3: CASRGVKTQYF; DNA: TGTGCCAGCAGAGGGGTAAAGACCCAGTACTTC
D: NA; J: TRBJ2-1; V: TRBV30; CDR3: CAWSRVPQSNEQFF; DNA: TGTGCCTGGAGTCGAGTGCCACAGAGCAATGAGCAGTTCTTC
D: NA; J: TRBJ1-5; V: TRBV2; CDR3: CASSDGRGDQPQHF; DNA: TGTGCCAGCAGTGACGGCCGGGGGGACCAGCCCCAGCATTTT
D: NA; J: TRBJ2-1; V: TRBV15; CDR3: CATNRRTDLYNEQFF; DNA: TGTGCCACCAACCGAAGGACAGACCTCTACAATGAGCAGTTCTTC
D: NA; J: TRBJ1-1; V: TRBV7-9; CDR3: CASSPERAEAFF; DNA: TGTGCCAGCAGCCCCGAACGGGCTGAAGCTTTCTTT
D: TRBD2; J: TRBJ2-5; V: TRBV2; CDR3: CASSGGGGKTQYF; DNA: TGTGCCAGCAGTGGGGGCGGGGGAAAGACCCAGTACTTC
D: TRBD1; J: TRBJ1-5; V: TRBV19; CDR3: CASSIALDRASNQPQHF; DNA: TGTGCCAGTAGTATAGCTCTTGACAGGGCTAGCAATCAGCCCCAGCATTTT
D: TRBD1; J: TRBJ2-5; V: TRBV6-5; CDR3: CASSLTGGYETQYF; DNA: TGTGCCAGCAGTTTAACAGGGGGCTACGAGACCCAGTACTTC
D: NA; J: TRBJ2-1; V: TRBV5-1; CDR3: CASSTENEQFF; DNA: TGCGCCAGCAGTACCGAGAACGAGCAGTTCTTC
D: TRBD2; J: TRBJ2-5; V: TRBV4-2; CDR3: CASSQETSGAAMTQYF; DNA: TGTGCCAGCAGCCAAGAGACTAGCGGGGCGGCTATGACCCAGTACTTC
D: TRBD1; J: TRBJ2-1; V: TRBV6-9; CDR3: CASSSLRGLSYNEQFF; DNA: TGTGCCAGCAGTTCCCTCAGGGGGCTTTCCTACAATGAGCAGTTCTTC
D: TRBD1; J: TRBJ1-3; V: TRBV30; CDR3: CAWKPGDRGRNTIYF; DNA: TGTGCCTGGAAGCCTGGAGACAGGGGACGAAACACCATATATTTT
D: NA; J: TRBJ2-3; V: TRBV5-1; CDR3: CASSLGHSSSATQYF; DNA: TGCGCCAGCAGCTTAGGACACAGCAGTAGTGCTACGCAGTATTTT
D: NA; J: TRBJ1-1; V: TRBV9; CDR3: CASTPMGGPEAFF; DNA: TGTGCCAGCACACCGATGGGAGGACCTGAAGCTTTCTTT
D: NA; J: TRBJ2-7; V: TRBV21-1; CDR3: CASTLGSSYEQYF; DNA: TGTGCCAGCACGCTGGGGAGCTCCTACGAGCAGTACTTC
D: TRBD2; J: TRBJ2-1; V: TRBV28; CDR3: CASSLTSGAYNEQFF; DNA: TGTGCCAGCAGTTTAACTAGCGGAGCCTACAATGAGCAGTTCTTC
D: NA; J: TRBJ2-3; V: TRBV2; CDR3: CASSKLQGGRTDTQYF; DNA: TGTGCCAGCAGTAAATTACAGGGAGGGAGGACAGATACGCAGTATTTT
D: NA; J: TRBJ2-5; V: TRBV18; CDR3: CASSPQRGETQYF; DNA: TGTGCCAGCTCACCACAAAGGGGAGAGACCCAGTACTTC
D: TRBD1; J: TRBJ1-4; V: TRBV19; CDR3: CASSLESGGASGEKLFF; DNA: TGTGCCAGTAGCCTGGAGTCAGGGGGAGCGTCGGGAGAAAAACTGTTTTTT
D: NA; J: TRBJ2-7; V: TRBV5-1; CDR3: CASSLDGYEQYF; DNA: TGCGCCAGCAGCTTGGACGGCTACGAGCAGTACTTC